The 2 T cell receptor beta chains presented below share a single source sample, sequenced in a study of blood T cells in healthy people across ages (dated by TCRdb to 2013 to 2016). Preparation of the library involved 5' RACE. Reads for this sample came from an Illumina HiSeq 2500. The second PCR ran for about 7 to 11 cycles and used a J-beta primer mix along with a sample-barcoded 5' primer. Through fastp at Q25 and MiXCR, TCRdb rebuilt clones from the public reads, retaining in-frame beta chains. Every entry covers one CDR3 protein and lists the most common genes and DNA from its rows. Across this sample there are approximately 680,000 distinct CDR3 sequences, with less than 40% seen only once. The ten largest clones take up 15% of the sample. Sequenced material: blood. All receptors come from a woman of 80 years or more in good health. Donor details come from another sample of the same person, matched by shared clones.

The CDR3 reads CASRGQGYDCEQYF. In nucleotides, the CDR3 is TGTGCCAGCAGGGGACAGGGTTACGACTGCGAGCAGTACTTC. The chain combines TRBV6-1 with TRBJ2-5, with 9 bases that match TRBD1. Gene TRBJ2-7 matches the end of the DNA better, so the J call may be wrong. The CDR3 extends over 14 amino acids. Germline V gene sequence: CDR1 MNHNS, CDR2 SASEGT.

The rearrangement links TRBV3-1 to TRBJ2-4; TRBD1 aligns across 8 bases. The DNA end lines up better with TRBJ2-7; the J call may be wrong. Germline V gives CDR1 LGHDT, CDR2 YNNKEL (reference sequence). This CDR3 region has 16 residues. The CDR3 loop is CASSPRTGTGGYEQYF. The DNA of the CDR3 is TGTGCCAGCAGCCCGCGAACGGGAACAGGGGGCTACGAGCAGTACTTC.